This is a list of T cell receptor beta chains from one sample in a study of T cell responses to AZD1222 COVID-19 vaccine. This table comes from immunoSEQ multiplex PCR, and its TCRdb copy is limited to in-frame clones, with some not included. Among about 150,000 clones listed, around 86% were seen once. Sequencing was performed on peripheral blood, taken 28 days after the second AZD1222 dose. These receptors were obtained from an adult who received the AZD1222 COVID-19 vaccine. Both conserved end residues are part of each CDR3.

TRBV6-1	TRBJ1-5	CASQDREGYQPQHF
TRBV28	TRBJ2-2	CASIGTPNTGELFF
TRBV7-8	TRBJ2-2	CASSLRDGLAGGKNTGELFF
TRBV6-5	TRBJ1-3	CASSWDRARGNTIYF
TRBV9	TRBJ2-2	CASSVGSGRDHRELFF
TRBV6-5	TRBJ1-2	CASSLVSQYGYTF
TRBV19	TRBJ1-5	CASSIGRLLSNQPQHF
TRBV10-3	TRBJ2-2	CAISGGRAESNTGELFF
TRBV7-3	TRBJ2-3	CASSPPSRQGTTDTQYF
TRBV15	TRBJ2-3	CATSRDLTSGYRGGTDTQYF
TRBV5-1	TRBJ2-2	CASSTTGTSSAGELFF
TRBV14	TRBJ1-2	CASSPLRGPPYYGYTF
TRBV6-5	TRBJ1-1	CASSFAGGTEAFF
TRBV15	TRBJ2-1	CATSRDRGGYNEQFF
TRBV7-9	TRBJ1-1	CASSPAAVKNTEAFF
TRBV29-1	TRBJ2-3	CSGRVPPDTQYF
TRBV5-1	TRBJ2-3	CASSSTAGGDTQYF
TRBV6-5	TRBJ1-3	CASSSSTGHSGNTIYF
TRBV7-6	TRBJ2-7	CASSLGLGAISVGPYEQYF
TRBV5-1	TRBJ1-3	CASSLTGAEGNTIYF
TRBV11-2	TRBJ2-7	CASSLDSRAQYEQYF
TRBV18	TRBJ1-5	CASSPLRGKDQPQHF
TRBV7-6	TRBJ2-7	CASSLVGSGQDYEQYF
TRBV7-9	TRBJ2-2	CASTPATDTGELFF
TRBV2	TRBJ1-6	CASSTGVSPLHF
TRBV19	TRBJ1-2	CASSSGQVGGGYTF
TRBV23-1	TRBJ1-5	CASFTTKKGGPTGNQPQHF
TRBV6-4	TRBJ2-5	CARPGLRQETQYF
TRBV29-1	TRBJ1-1	CSGRQTNTEAFF
TRBV3-1/TRBV3-2	TRBJ1-1	CASSRRGLGAFF
TRBV7-2	TRBJ2-3	CASSLRGRSSGRDTQYF
TRBV30	TRBJ2-2	CAWSISSRELFF
TRBV7-9	TRBJ2-1	CASSLAILYNEQFF
TRBV2	TRBJ1-3	CASAPTGRNTIYF
TRBV6-5	TRBJ2-3	CASSNRNGADTQYF
TRBV5-1	TRBJ2-1	CASSLAPGGNEQFF
TRBV7-2	TRBJ2-3	CASSPGRVSQYF
TRBV21-1	TRBJ2-5	CASSDGRTMEETQYF
TRBV28	TRBJ2-1	CASSLRGLSNEQFF